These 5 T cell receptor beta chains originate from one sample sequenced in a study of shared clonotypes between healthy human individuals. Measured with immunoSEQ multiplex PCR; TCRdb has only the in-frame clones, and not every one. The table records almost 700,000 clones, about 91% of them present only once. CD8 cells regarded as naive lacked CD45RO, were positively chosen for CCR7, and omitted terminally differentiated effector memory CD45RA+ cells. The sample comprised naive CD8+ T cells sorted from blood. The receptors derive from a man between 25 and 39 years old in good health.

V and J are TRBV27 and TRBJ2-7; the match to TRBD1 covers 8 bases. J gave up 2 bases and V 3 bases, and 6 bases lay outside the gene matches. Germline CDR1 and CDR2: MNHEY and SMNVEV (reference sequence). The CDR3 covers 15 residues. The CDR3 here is CASSFWTGLAYEQYF. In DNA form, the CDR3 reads TGTGCCAGCAGTTTCTGGACAGGGTTAGCCTACGAGCAGTACTTC.

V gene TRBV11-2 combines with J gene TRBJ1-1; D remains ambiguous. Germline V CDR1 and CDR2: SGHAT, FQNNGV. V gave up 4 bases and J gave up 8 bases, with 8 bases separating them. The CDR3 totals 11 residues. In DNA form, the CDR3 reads TGTGCCAGCAGCTCCAGGATAGAAGCTTTCTTT. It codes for CASSSRIEAFF. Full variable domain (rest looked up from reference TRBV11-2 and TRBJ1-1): EAGVAQSPRYKIIEKRQSVAFWCNPISGHATLYWYQQILGQGPKLLIQFQNNGVVDDSQLPKDRFSAERLKGVDSTLKIQPAKLEDSAVYLCASSSRIEAFFGQGTRLTVV.

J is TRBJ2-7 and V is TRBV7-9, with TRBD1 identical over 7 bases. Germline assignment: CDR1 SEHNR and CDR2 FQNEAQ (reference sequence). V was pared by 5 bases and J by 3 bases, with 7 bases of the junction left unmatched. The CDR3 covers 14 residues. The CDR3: CASSAGTADYEQYF. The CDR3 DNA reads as TGTGCCAGCAGCGCCGGGACAGCGGACTACGAGCAGTACTTC.

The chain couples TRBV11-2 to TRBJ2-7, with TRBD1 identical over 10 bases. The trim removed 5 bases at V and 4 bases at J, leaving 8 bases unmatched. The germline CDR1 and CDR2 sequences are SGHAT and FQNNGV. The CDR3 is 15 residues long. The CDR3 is CASSPLGTGVYEQYF. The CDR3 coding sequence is TGTGCCAGCAGCCCCCTGGGGACAGGGGTTTACGAGCAGTACTTC.

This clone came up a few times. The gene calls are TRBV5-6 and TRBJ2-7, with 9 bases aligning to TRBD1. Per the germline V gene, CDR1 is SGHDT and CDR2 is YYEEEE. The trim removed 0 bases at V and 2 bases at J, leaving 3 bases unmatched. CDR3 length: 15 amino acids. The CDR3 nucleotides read TGTGCCAGCAGCTTGGAACAGGGGGCTGCCTACGAGCAGTACTTC. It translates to CASSLEQGAAYEQYF. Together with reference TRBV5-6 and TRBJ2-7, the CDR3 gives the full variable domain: DAGVTQSPTHLIKTRGQQVTLRCSPKSGHDTVSWYQQALGQGPQFIFQYYEEEERQRGNFPDRFSGHQFPNYSSELNVNALLLGDSALYLCASSLEQGAAYEQYFGPGTRLTVT.